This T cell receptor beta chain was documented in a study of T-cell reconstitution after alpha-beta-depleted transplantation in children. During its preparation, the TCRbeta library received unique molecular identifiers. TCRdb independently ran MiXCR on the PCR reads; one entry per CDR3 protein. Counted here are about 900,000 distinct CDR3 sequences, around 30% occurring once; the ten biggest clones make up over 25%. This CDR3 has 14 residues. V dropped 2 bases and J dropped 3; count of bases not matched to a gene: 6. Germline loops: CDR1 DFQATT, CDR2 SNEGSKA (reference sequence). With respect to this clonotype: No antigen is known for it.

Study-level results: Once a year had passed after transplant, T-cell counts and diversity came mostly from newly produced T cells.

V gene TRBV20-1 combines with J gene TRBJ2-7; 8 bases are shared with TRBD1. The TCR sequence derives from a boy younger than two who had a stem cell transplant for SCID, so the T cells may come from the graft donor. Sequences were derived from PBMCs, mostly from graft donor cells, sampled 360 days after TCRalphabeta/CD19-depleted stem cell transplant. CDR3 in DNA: TGCAGTGCTAGACCCTCGACAGGGGTCTACGAGCAGTACTTC. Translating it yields CSARPSTGVYEQYF.